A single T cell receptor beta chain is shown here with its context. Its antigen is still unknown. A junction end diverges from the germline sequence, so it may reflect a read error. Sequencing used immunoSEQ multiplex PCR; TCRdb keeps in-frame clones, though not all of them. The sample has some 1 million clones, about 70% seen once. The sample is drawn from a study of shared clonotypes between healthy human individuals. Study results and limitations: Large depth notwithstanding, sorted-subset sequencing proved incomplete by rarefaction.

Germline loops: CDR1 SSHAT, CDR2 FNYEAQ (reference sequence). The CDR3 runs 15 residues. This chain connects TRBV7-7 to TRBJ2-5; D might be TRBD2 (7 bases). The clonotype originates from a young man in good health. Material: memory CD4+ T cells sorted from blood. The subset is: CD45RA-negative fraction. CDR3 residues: CASSRMAGAQETQYF. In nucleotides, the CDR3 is TGTGCTAGCAGCCGGATGGCGGGGGCCCAAGAGACCCAGTACTTC.